A selection of T cell receptor gamma chains follows, all from one sample in a study of Vδ1+ human thymocytes. TCRdb re-identified clones in the multiplex PCR reads via CATT. The table shows about 36,000 gamma-chain clones, with 20% to 25% occurring only once. The sample taken for sequencing was Vdelta1+ gamma-delta thymocytes from the thymus. Receptors were obtained from a girl under three years old who had congenital heart surgery. Both conserved end residues are part of each CDR3. Not all rows give a size; the values are once, few, many and, for expanded clones, a class.

>TRGJ1/TRGJ2|few|TRGV8
CATCYNKKLF
TGTGCCACCTGCTATAATAAGAAACTCTTT
>TRGJ1/TRGJ2|few|TRGV3
CATWDRNYYKKLF
TGTGCCACCTGGGACCGTAATTATTATAAGAAACTCTTT
>TRGJ1/TRGJ2|NA|TRGV3
CATWDRRHKKLF
TGTGCCACCTGGGACAGGAGGCATAAGAAACTCTTT
>TRGJP2|NA|TRGV2
CATWDELHFARSDWIKTF
TGTGCCACCTGGGACGAGCTACACTTTGCCCGTAGTGATTGGATCAAGACGTTT
>TRGJ1/TRGJ2|NA|TRGV9
CALWEVPEYYKKLF
TGCGCCTTGTGGGAGGTGCCGGAATATTATAAGAAACTCTTT
>TRGJ1/TRGJ2|NA|TRGV2
CATWDRPAYYKKLF
TGTGCCACCTGGGACAGGCCGGCGTATTATAAGAAACTCTTT
>TRGJ1/TRGJ2|NA|TRGV3
CATWDRWGKKLF
TGTGCCACCTGGGACAGGTGGGGGAAGAAACTCTTT
>TRGJ1/TRGJ2|NA|TRGV2
CATWDGLLCCYKKLF
TGTGCCACCTGGGACGGGCTGTTATGTTGTTATAAGAAACTCTTT
>TRGJ1/TRGJ2|NA|TRGV3
CATWDSPLGSYKKLF
TGTGCCACCTGGGACAGCCCGCTCGGATCTTATAAGAAACTCTTT
>TRGJ1/TRGJ2|few|TRGV9
CALWEPDYYKKLF
TGTGCCTTGTGGGAGCCTGATTATTATAAGAAACTCTTT
>TRGJ1/TRGJ2|NA|TRGV4
CATWDGQMRYKKLF
TGTGCCACCTGGGATGGGCAAATGCGGTATAAGAAACTCTTT
>TRGJ1/TRGJ2|few|TRGV3
CATWDRPPNYYKKLF
TGTGCCACCTGGGACAGACCCCCGAATTATTATAAGAAACTCTTT
>TRGJP2|NA|TRGV2
CATWDGKSSDWIKTF
TGTGCCACCTGGGACGGCAAAAGTAGTGATTGGATCAAGACGTTT
>TRGJ1/TRGJ2|NA|TRGV2
CATWDGPFFKKLF
TGTGCCACCTGGGACGGGCCTTTTTTCAAGAAACTCTTT
>TRGJ1/TRGJ2|NA|TRGV3
CATWDRHRGLF
TGTGCCACCTGGGACAGGCACCGGGGGCTCTTT
>TRGJ1/TRGJ2|NA|TRGV3
CATWDPDYYKKLF
TGTGCCACCTGGGACCCGGACTATTATAAGAAACTCTTT
>TRGJ1/TRGJ2|NA|TRGV3
CATWDHFYYKKLF
TGTGCCACCTGGGATCACTTTTATTATAAGAAACTCTTT
>TRGJP2|few|TRGV3
CATWDRQGASWEWIKTF
TGTGCCACCTGGGACAGGCAGGGAGCTAGTTGGGAGTGGATCAAGACGTTT
>TRGJ1/TRGJ2|NA|TRGV2
CATWDEPNYYKKLF
TGTGCCACCTGGGACGAGCCAAATTATTATAAGAAACTCTTT
>TRGJ1/TRGJ2|NA|TRGV8
CATWDGPLQNYYKKLF
TGTGCCACCTGGGACGGACCTCTACAGAATTATTATAAGAAACTCTTT
>TRGJ1/TRGJ2|few|TRGV9
CALYKGYKKLF
TGTGCCTTGTATAAGGGATATAAGAAACTCTTT
>TRGJ1/TRGJ2|NA|TRGV4
CATWDGGAKKLF
TGTGCCACCTGGGATGGAGGGGCCAAGAAACTCTTT
>TRGJ1/TRGJ2|few|TRGV9
CALWEVHPSNKKLF
TGTGCCTTGTGGGAGGTGCATCCCTCTAATAAGAAACTCTTT
>TRGJ1/TRGJ2|NA|TRGV4
CATWDGPVNYYKKLF
TGTGCCACCTGGGATGGGCCCGTGAATTATTATAAGAAACTCTTT
>TRGJ1/TRGJ2|few|TRGV4
CATWDGGEKLF
TGTGCCACCTGGGATGGCGGGGAGAAACTCTTT
>TRGJ1/TRGJ2|few|TRGV2
CATWDGQRYYKKLF
TGTGCCACCTGGGACGGACAACGTTATTATAAGAAACTCTTT
>TRGJ1/TRGJ2|NA|TRGV4
CATWDGPFCYKKLF
TGTGCCACCTGGGATGGGCCGTTCTGTTATAAGAAACTCTTT
>TRGJ1/TRGJ2|NA|TRGV3
CATWGRRYKKLF
TGTGCCACCTGGGGAAGGCGATATAAGAAACTCTTT
>TRGJ1/TRGJ2|few|TRGV8
CATWDIDYKKLF
TGTGCCACCTGGGATATAGATTATAAGAAACTCTTT
>TRGJ1/TRGJ2|few|TRGV9
CALWEGPPYYKKLF
TGTGCCTTGTGGGAGGGGCCCCCTTATTATAAGAAACTCTTT
>TRGJ1/TRGJ2|NA|TRGV2
CATWDGRGGDYYKKLF
TGTGCCACCTGGGACGGGCGTGGAGGCGATTATTATAAGAAACTCTTT
>TRGJ1/TRGJ2|once|TRGV4
CATWDGLSIYKKLF
TGTGCCACCTGGGATGGGCTTAGTATTTATAAGAAACTCTTT
>TRGJ1/TRGJ2|few|TRGV8
CATWRSYKKLF
TGTGCCACCTGGAGGTCCTATAAGAAACTCTTT
>TRGJP2|few|TRGV2
CATWDGPRGDWIKTF
TGTGCCACCTGGGACGGGCCCCGTGGTGATTGGATCAAGACGTTT
>TRGJ1/TRGJ2|few|TRGV4
CATWDRLKKLF
TGTGCCACCTGGGATCGTCTTAAGAAACTCTTT
>TRGJP2|few|TRGV3
CATWLLAEGSDWIKTF
TGTGCCACCTGGTTACTGGCGGAGGGTAGTGATTGGATCAAGACGTTT
>TRGJ1/TRGJ2|NA|TRGV2
CATWDGPILLLRYKKLF
TGTGCCACCTGGGACGGGCCAATCTTACTTCTGAGGTATAAGAAACTCTTT
>TRGJ1/TRGJ2|NA|TRGV2
CATWDGLEYYKKLF
TGTGCCACCTGGGACGGGCTAGAGTATTATAAGAAACTCTTT
>TRGJ1/TRGJ2|NA|TRGV4
CATWESYYKKLF
TGTGCCACCTGGGAATCTTATTATAAGAAACTCTTT
>TRGJ1/TRGJ2|NA|TRGV8
CATWDRPRYKKLF
TGTGCCACCTGGGATAGGCCGAGATATAAGAAACTCTTT
>TRGJP|NA|TRGV9
CALWEVNSQELGKKIKVF
TGTGCCTTGTGGGAGGTGAATTCGCAAGAGTTGGGCAAAAAAATCAAGGTATTT
>TRGJ1/TRGJ2|NA|TRGV9
CALWEGGNYYKKLF
TGTGCCTTGTGGGAGGGGGGGAATTATTATAAGAAACTCTTT
>TRGJ1/TRGJ2|NA|TRGV4
CATWDRPQPFHYYKKLF
TGTGCCACCTGGGATAGGCCCCAACCTTTCCATTATTATAAGAAACTCTTT
>TRGJ1/TRGJ2|NA|TRGV8
CATWETRLF
TGTGCCACCTGGGAGACAAGGCTCTTT
>TRGJP2|NA|TRGV3
CATWDRSSDWIKTF
TGTGCCACCTGGGACAGGAGTAGTGATTGGATCAAGACGTTT
>TRGJ1/TRGJ2|few|TRGV3
CATWDGPLKKLF
TGTGCCACCTGGGACGGACCATTGAAGAAACTCTTT
>TRGJ1/TRGJ2|NA|TRGV3
CATWDDMDYKKLF
TGTGCCACCTGGGACGACATGGATTATAAGAAACTCTTT
>TRGJP2|NA|TRGV2
CATWDGQIGSDWIKTF
TGTGCCACCTGGGACGGGCAAATCGGTAGTGATTGGATCAAGACGTTT
>TRGJ1/TRGJ2|NA|TRGV9
CALWEVPIGAGYKKLF
TGTGCCTTGTGGGAGGTGCCAATAGGGGCAGGCTATAAGAAACTCTTT
>TRGJ1/TRGJ2|NA|TRGV9
CALWEVPRNYYKKLF
TGTGCCTTGTGGGAGGTGCCTAGAAATTATTATAAGAAACTCTTT
>TRGJ1/TRGJ2|few|TRGV2
CATWDVSNYYKKLF
TGTGCCACCTGGGACGTTTCGAATTATTATAAGAAACTCTTT
>TRGJ1/TRGJ2|few|TRGV4
CATWDGGKRWKLF
TGTGCCACCTGGGACGGAGGGAAAAGATGGAAACTCTTT
>TRGJ1/TRGJ2|few|TRGV3
CATWDRPPESYYKKLF
TGTGCCACCTGGGACAGGCCACCGGAGTCCTATTATAAGAAACTCTTT